This TCR beta chain was recorded in a study of T cells in Graves' hyperthyroidism and ophthalmopathy. Study-level results: The model predicted ophthalmopathy a median approximately six months before onset.

The CDR3 consists of 13 residues. The germline V gene has CDR1 GTSNPN and CDR2 SVGIG (reference sequence). V lost 4 bases and J 4 bases, leaving 11 bases between the germline ends. RNA transcripts served as the template for amplifying TCR beta CDR3 regions. First-round RT-PCR of the TCR CDR3 relied on the HTBI primer set. TCRdb processed the multiplex PCR reads anew with MiXCR; each CDR3 protein has one entry. The top ten hold more than 30% of the sample, which has about 640,000 distinct CDR3 sequences, 20% to 25% seen once. This clonotype was detected only a few times. The antigen is not known. This sequence was found in a man aged 30 to 45 with Graves' ophthalmopathy. The rearrangement joins TRBV30 to TRBJ2-1; D unclear. The specimen sequenced was blood. CDR3 sequence: CAWTPDWYNEQFF. The CDR3 nucleotides are TGTGCCTGGACCCCCGACTGGTACAATGAGCAGTTCTTC.